A selection of T cell receptor beta chains follows, all from one sample in a study of cytomegalovirus exposure and HLA in healthy donors. Using immunoSEQ multiplex PCR, the repertoire was profiled, and TCRdb retains in-frame clones only, with some absent. This table holds 110,000 or so clones, over 65% found once. Sequenced sample: PBMCs. The receptors here all came from a woman between 18 and 29 years old in good health and CMV-seronegative. Each CDR3 is given with its conserved first and last residue. A D gene is named only where the DNA matches it firmly. Size values are once, few and many counts, or a class for expanded clones, and some rows have none.

NA	TRBV11-3	NA	TRBJ1-1	CASSPLSEGKTEAFF	TGTGCCAGCAGCCCCCTGAGCGAGGGCAAGACTGAAGCTTTCTTT
NA	TRBV10-3	TRBD1	TRBJ1-4	CAINPGGREKLFF	TGTGCCATCAACCCAGGGGGAAGGGAAAAACTGTTTTTT
NA	TRBV6-5	TRBD1	TRBJ2-7	CASSTTGTGTLGQYF	TGTGCCAGCAGTACCACCGGGACAGGCACCCTTGGGCAGTACTTC
NA	TRBV19	TRBD1	TRBJ1-2	CASSIGTGGTGYTF	TGTGCCAGTAGTATTGGGACAGGGGGTACCGGCTACACCTTC
NA	TRBV5-1	TRBD2	TRBJ2-1	CASSFSGGAYNEQFF	TGCGCCAGCAGCTTTAGCGGGGGGGCCTACAATGAGCAGTTCTTC
NA	TRBV4-2	NA	TRBJ1-1	CASSQDRGTEAFF	TGTGCCAGCAGCCAAGATAGAGGGACTGAAGCTTTCTTT
NA	TRBV27	NA	TRBJ2-3	CASGGTPYGTDTQYF	TGTGCCAGTGGGGGGACGCCCTACGGCACAGATACGCAGTATTTT
many	TRBV9	NA	TRBJ2-3	CASSLSGTGADTQYF	TGTGCCAGCAGCTTATCAGGTACCGGGGCAGATACGCAGTATTTT
NA	TRBV7-9	NA	TRBJ1-2	CASRGAAAPRGYGYTF	TGTGCCAGCAGGGGGGCAGCCGCTCCCCGGGGCTATGGCTACACCTTC
NA	TRBV6-5	NA	TRBJ2-3	CASSYRGSDTQYF	TGTGCCAGCAGTTACAGGGGCTCAGATACGCAGTATTTT
NA	TRBV6-5	TRBD1	TRBJ1-6	CASSPGQGAYSPLHF	TGTGCCAGCAGTCCCGGACAGGGGGCGTATTCACCCCTCCACTTT
NA	TRBV4-1	TRBD2	TRBJ2-5	CASSLRLAGEETQYF	TGCGCCAGCAGCCTCCGACTAGCGGGAGAAGAGACCCAGTACTTC
NA	TRBV7-9	TRBD2	TRBJ2-7	CASSFSGEGHEQYF	TGTGCCAGCAGCTTTTCGGGGGAGGGCCACGAGCAGTACTTC
NA	TRBV6-5	TRBD1	TRBJ2-1	CASSYRRGQGQFF	TGTGCCAGCAGTTACCGGCGAGGACAGGGGCAGTTCTTC
few	TRBV5-8	NA	TRBJ1-4	CASSRPGEANEKLFF	TGTGCCAGCAGCCGCCCAGGGGAAGCTAATGAAAAACTGTTTTTT
NA	TRBV10-2	NA	TRBJ1-1	CASSGGLNTEAFF	TGCGCCAGCAGCGGCGGCTTGAACACTGAAGCTTTCTTT
NA	TRBV11-2	TRBD1	TRBJ1-3	CASSLGQGNTIYF	TGTGCCAGCAGCTTGGGACAGGGAAACACCATATATTTT
NA	TRBV11-2	NA	TRBJ1-1	CASSKGKNTEAFF	TGTGCCAGCAGTAAGGGGAAGAACACTGAAGCTTTCTTT
NA	TRBV7-9	NA	TRBJ2-7	CSSSLGPGEQYF	TGTTCCAGCAGCTTAGGTCCGGGGGAGCAGTACTTC
NA	TRBV7-8	TRBD2	TRBJ2-7	CASSSRTSGYSGEQYF	TGTGCCAGCAGCTCTCGGACTAGCGGGTACTCGGGCGAGCAGTACTTC
NA	TRBV19	NA	TRBJ1-5	CASSPIAGRGQPQHF	TGTGCCAGTAGCCCTATCGCGGGGAGGGGTCAGCCCCAGCATTTT
few	TRBV10-3	TRBD2	TRBJ2-5	CALGSGRAGETQYF	TGTGCCCTGGGTAGCGGGAGGGCCGGAGAGACCCAGTACTTC
NA	TRBV7-9	NA	TRBJ2-2	CASSPPGNTGELFF	TGTGCCAGCAGCCCTCCGGGAAACACCGGGGAGCTGTTTTTT
NA	TRBV6-5	TRBD1	TRBJ1-3	CASKGTAFEGNTIYF	TGTGCCAGCAAAGGGACAGCCTTTGAGGGAAACACCATATATTTT
NA	TRBV4-1	NA	TRBJ2-1	CASSQGDGRLPYNEQFF	TGCGCCAGCAGCCAAGGTGATGGGAGGCTCCCCTACAATGAGCAGTTCTTC
NA	TRBV10-3	NA	TRBJ2-7	CAISESTLRVEQYF	TGTGCCATCAGTGAGTCGACTCTGAGAGTCGAGCAGTACTTC